These 16 T cell receptor beta chains were sequenced from one sample in a study of T cells in Graves' hyperthyroidism and ophthalmopathy. TCR beta CDR3 sequences were amplified from RNA transcripts. HTBI primers were used for first-round RT-PCR of the TCR CDR3. TCRdb reprocessed the multiplex PCR reads with MiXCR, giving one entry per CDR3 protein. The top ten hold over 15% of the sample, which has more than 550,000 distinct CDR3 sequences, around 19% seen once. Material for sequencing was blood. Receptors were obtained from a woman in her forties or fifties with Graves' hyperthyroidism that later progressed to Graves' ophthalmopathy.

The J gene is TRBJ2-3, the V gene TRBV4-1; TRBD2 aligns across 16 bases. This CDR3 spans 20 amino acids. Per the germline V gene, CDR1 is MGHRA and CDR2 is YSYEKL. V lost 4 bases and J lost 2; bases outside the gene matches: 12. Here the CDR3 reads CASSLPGLAGGIGDTDTQYF. The DNA for the CDR3 is TGCGCCAGCAGCCTACCGGGACTAGCGGGGGGGATCGGGGACACAGATACGCAGTATTTT.

The gene calls are TRBV7-2 and TRBJ2-3; D possibly corresponds to TRBD2 (5 bases). V was trimmed by 1 base and J by 4 bases, leaving 15 bases between them. Germline V gene sequence: CDR1 SGHTA, CDR2 FQGNSA. This CDR3 contains 16 residues. DNA of the CDR3: TGTGCCAGCAGCTTAGGAGGCGGAGGTATGGCAGATACGCAGTATTTT. Protein: CASSLGGGGMADTQYF.

The table lists this clonotype with many counts. The J gene is TRBJ1-5, the V gene TRBV12-3 or TRBV12-4; weak D call: TRBD1 (5 bases). Between the trimmed V and J ends, which lost 6 bases and 3 bases, there was a span of 15 bases. CDR3 length: 15 residues. This CDR3 reads CASSSVDTYNQPQHF. Here the CDR3 DNA reads TGTGCCAGCAGCTCCGTGGACACCTACAATCAGCCCCAGCATTTT.

This sequence joins TRBV20-1 and TRBJ2-7; possibly TRBD1 or TRBD2 for D (5 bases each). The CDR3 consists of 14 residues. V lost 5 bases, J lost 6 bases, and 20 bases lay in between. Germline lookup yields CDR1 DFQATT and CDR2 SNEGSKA (reference sequence). The CDR3 DNA sequence: TGCAGTGCTGCACGGGGCCCCACGGAGCGCGAGCAGTACTTC. As protein: CSAARGPTEREQYF.

This clonotype was seen a few times. The CDR3 spells CASTFSPVGGVEQFF. In DNA form, the CDR3 reads TGTGCCAGCACCTTTTCCCCGGTAGGGGGTGTTGAGCAGTTCTTC. The chain uses TRBV7-9 and TRBJ2-1; weak D call: TRBD1 (6 bases). Per germline, CDR1 SEHNR and CDR2 FQNEAQ (reference sequence). V lost 7 bases and J lost 9, with 22 bases in between. The CDR3 runs to 15 residues.

This clonotype was counted between two and nine times. The genes are TRBV19 and TRBJ1-1; no definite D call. V was clipped by 7 bases and J by 0 bases, with 9 bases between them. This CDR3 is built from 13 residues. Germline-derived CDR1 and CDR2 are LNHDA and SQIVND (reference sequence). For the CDR3, the DNA is TGTGCCAGTAATACAGAGTTGAACACTGAAGCTTTCTTT. Protein sequence: CASNTELNTEAFF.

This clonotype was recorded many times. The V call is TRBV6-1, the J call TRBJ1-2; the D is unclear. CDR1 is MNHNS, CDR2 SASEGT, per germline. Trimming cost V 1 base and J 4 bases, with 7 bases left between them. This CDR3 contains 13 residues. CDR3 in DNA: TGTGCCAGCAGTGAAGTCACGGGCTATGGCTACACCTTC. It is translated as CASSEVTGYGYTF.

The rearrangement joins TRBV19 to TRBJ2-6; D gene ambiguous. Germline assignment: CDR1 LNHDA and CDR2 SQIVND (reference sequence). V lost 1 base and J lost 0, with 7 bases in between. The CDR3 covers 16 residues. The DNA of the CDR3 is TGTGCCAGTAGTATAGTTGGCACCTCTGGGGCCAACGTCCTGACTTTC. Amino acid sequence: CASSIVGTSGANVLTF.

This clonotype has a handful of counts. The V call is TRBV10-3, the J call TRBJ1-1; maybe TRBD1 (6 bases). Per germline, CDR1 ENHRY and CDR2 SYGVKD. The CDR3 runs to 13 residues. Trimming shortened V by 4 bases and J by 1 base, and 7 bases separated the two germline ends. The CDR3 here is CAISGTENTEAFF. CDR3 sequence (DNA): TGTGCCATCAGTGGGACAGAGAACACTGAAGCTTTCTTT.

The chain joins TRBV18 to TRBJ1-1; TRBD1 matches 7 bases. The germline V gene has CDR1 KGHSH and CDR2 LQKENI. The ends lost 5 bases at V and 3 bases at J; junction bases unmatched: 6. The CDR3 consists of 14 residues. DNA for the CDR3: TGTGCCAGCTCAATTGACAGGGCAGACACTGAAGCTTTCTTT. It encodes CASSIDRADTEAFF.

This clonotype was seen at least ten times. V and J are TRBV4-1 and TRBJ2-1; no reliable D call. The CDR3 sequence is 17 residues long. Deletions cut 0 bases from V and 6 bases from J, with 18 bases between. CDR1 and CDR2 from the germline V gene are MGHRA and YSYEKL. The CDR3 nucleotides are TGCGCCAGCAGCCAAGATCCCTTTACACCGTGGGGCAATGAGCAGTTCTTC. Translated, it gives CASSQDPFTPWGNEQFF.

At least ten counts were recorded for this clonotype. The chain has TRBV7-9 and TRBJ1-2, with D possibly matching TRBD1 (6 bases). Deletions cut 4 bases from V and 1 base from J, with 10 bases between. The CDR3 covers 14 residues. Germline V lookup: CDR1 SEHNR, CDR2 FQNEAQ (reference sequence). The CDR3 protein is CASSSTGINYGYTF. The CDR3 nucleotides are TGTGCCAGCAGCTCTACAGGGATTAACTATGGCTACACCTTC.

The gene calls are TRBV5-1 and TRBJ1-3; D remains unclear. CDR1 and CDR2 (germline): SGHRS, YFSETQ. This CDR3 region has 15 residues. Trimming pared 0 bases from V and 0 bases from J, leaving 7 bases between. The CDR3 region has the DNA TGCGCCAGCAGCTTGGAACGGGTCTCTGGAAACACCATATATTTT. Translated: CASSLERVSGNTIYF.

In its sample, this clonotype was seen a few times. The V and J genes are TRBV5-4 and TRBJ2-3, with 11 bases lining up with TRBD2. The V gene end was trimmed by 2 bases and the J gene end by 6 bases; junction bases not matched to a gene: 11. Germline V lookup: CDR1 SGHNT, CDR2 YYREEE (reference sequence). This CDR3 has 17 residues. CDR3 amino acids: CASSFPVSGGAKDTQYF. As DNA, the CDR3 is TGTGCCAGCAGCTTCCCGGTTAGCGGGGGGGCAAAGGATACGCAGTATTTT.

This clonotype was counted between two and nine times. The V call is TRBV11-2, the J call TRBJ1-6; D unresolved. CDR1 is SGHAT and CDR2 is FQNNGV in the germline V gene. Deletions cut 6 bases from V and 1 base from J, with 10 bases between. The CDR3 has 15 residues. CDR3: CASRLRGSYNSPLHF. CDR3 DNA sequence: TGTGCCAGCAGGCTCCGTGGGTCCTATAATTCACCCCTCCACTTT.

This sequence joins TRBV2 and TRBJ1-5; tentative D call: TRBD1 (5 bases). The V end lost 4 bases, the J end lost 5 bases, and 15 bases lay between the germline ends. Germline loops: CDR1 SNHLY, CDR2 FYNNEI. This CDR3 contains 15 residues. CDR3 loop: CASSGNSGRYQPQHF. CDR3 nucleotides: TGTGCCAGCAGTGGGAATTCAGGGAGGTATCAGCCCCAGCATTTT.